This T cell receptor (beta chain) emerged from a study of cytomegalovirus exposure and HLA in healthy donors. The wider study: Membership in the Caucasian-associated ancestry cluster was found for about 84% of around 380 genotyped donors.

Healthy bone marrow donors made up the donors. The PCR ran on 60 Vbeta and 13 Jbeta primers. Sequenced by immunoSEQ multiplex PCR; TCRdb stores in-frame clones only, minus some. There are some 130,000 clones in the sample; around 70% occur only once, and 2% to 2.5% lies in the top ten. Study findings and constraints: Confirmation in vitro established that a few CMV-associated chains were specific for CMV antigens. In a later analysis, HLA-C alleles had the fewest associated TCRs, DRB1 alleles the most.

Of note for this clone: Its antigen remains unidentified.

From germline, CDR1 is SGHAT and CDR2 FQDESV (reference sequence). Trimming pared 3 bases from V and 4 bases from J, leaving 7 bases between. The CDR3 sequence is 12 residues long. V gene TRBV11-1 combines with J gene TRBJ2-7; no firm D call. The sequenced sample was PBMCs. This sequence originates from a woman in her sixties or seventies in good health and CMV-seropositive. CDR3 region: CASSFTAYEQYF. In nucleotides, the CDR3 is TGTGCCAGCAGCTTTACAGCTTACGAGCAGTACTTC.